The entry below describes one TCR beta chain. What antigen it recognizes has not been identified. Per-base quality was not reported, and no clone a single base away is much larger than it. This sample is part of a study of blood T cell repertoires in COVID-19 (dated by TCRdb to 2020 to 2022). With respect to the entire study: The collaborator samples originated in the United States, Italy and Spain and spanned the acute and convalescent phases of COVID-19. The prospective study material was composed of cDNA or gDNA derived from T cells, B-cell-depleted T cells, or PBMCs. Subjects who had been exposed to COVID-19, were actively infected with it, or had recovered from it provided the deeply sampled blood TCRbeta repertoires that made up the dataset. The repertoires were released in a freely available public database intended as a resource for research on the immune response to SARS-CoV-2. The samples were drawn from two sources: the first 160 participants of the ongoing ImmuneRACE study, and over 950 subjects contributed by 6 global collaborators. The sample metadata nearly always contained a de-identified subject ID, COVID-19 status, age in years and sex. Where available, HLA class I and class II types were obtained from metadata supplied by the sample provider rather than from assay-based typing.

General conclusions and limits of the study: The amount of clinical and demographic metadata varied by source and participant and was provided uncurated.

In the germline V gene, CDR1 corresponds to MGHDK and CDR2 to SYGVNS. V and J lose 3 bases and 2 bases, and a span of 16 bases separates them. From its cysteine to its phenylalanine, the CDR3 spans 17 amino acids. Only the CDR3 portion is preserved as DNA: 51 bases, with reading frame beginning at the first base. In Seattle, one collaborating source enrolled patients while the infection was active and tracked those patients longitudinally over the course of disease. The collaborating institutions used their own protocols to collect whole blood in K2EDTA tubes. For TCRbeta analysis, collaborators shipped samples as frozen whole blood, isolated PBMCs, or DNA extracted from either of those sample types. TCRbeta CDR3 regions were amplified from genomic DNA by means of the immunoSEQ Assay, a bias-controlled multiplex PCR. As for the authors' bioinformatics: Nucleated cell counts per sample were estimated from amplification of reference gene primers within the assay. Sequence reads were collapsed and filtered to measure the absolute abundance of every unique TCRbeta CDR3 rearrangement. For each sample, productive Simpson clonality was calculated as the square root of Simpson's diversity index across productive rearrangements. TCRdb retrieved this table from immuneACCESS and kept in-frame rearrangements only. Not all clones are present; in checked studies, unresolved V genes account for under half, and no reason is known for the remainder. From that table come the V and J calls and clone size; the DNA was used to work out D and trimming. This sample is represented by about 180,000 clones; roughly four fifths of them were singletons. The ten largest make up 7.6% of the sample.

The chain is encoded by TRBV25-1 joined to TRBJ2-2, with an unclear D gene assignment. The sequence was collected from a woman aged 70-85 years with COVID-19, enrolled during active disease. Sequences were obtained from peripheral blood. This receptor has the CDR3 CASSDYKRHLNTGELFF. The DNA reads as follows: TGTGCCAGCAGTGATTACAAGAGGCATTTAAACACCGGGGAGCTGTTTTTT.